Listed here is a single TCR beta chain. Its antigen is as yet unknown. This entry belongs to a study of T cell repertoires in cytomegalovirus infection. In the study overall: Indications of both CMV infection and matching HLA type were provided by public TCR beta signatures.

Study results and limitations: The study identified carriers of CMV plus the relevant HLA from cumulative public TCR beta family frequency. Ex vivo, HLA-C-restricted CMV-specific TCR beta clonotypes prevailed over the rest of the response.

TCRdb fed the reads into MiXCR, producing one record per CDR3 protein. The sample shows fewer than 550,000 distinct CDR3 sequences, around 27% of them seen only once. This CDR3 region has 14 residues. Germline loops: CDR1 SGHTA, CDR2 FQGTGA. V lost 2 bases and J 2 bases, leaving 8 bases between the germline ends. V gene TRBV7-3 combines with J gene TRBJ2-3; the D gene is possibly TRBD2 (6 bases). This TCR came from a human donor in good health (CMV status not recorded). Some clones in this sample may be carry-over from other donors' samples. The sequenced sample was PBMCs. The CDR3 protein is CASSLGLPTDTQYF. The DNA of the CDR3 is TGTGCCAGCAGCTTAGGACTACCCACAGATACGCAGTATTTT.